Listed below are T cell receptor beta chains from one sample, sequenced in a study of T cells in localized non-small cell lung cancer. TCRdb's copy holds only in-frame clones and misses some; the assay was immunoSEQ multiplex PCR. The sample lists 2,000 to 3,000 clones, about 25% seen once, with under 7% in the top ten. Sequenced material: lung tumor tissue, taken before any cancer treatment. The receptors derive from a woman aged 35 to 75 with stage I lung adenocarcinoma. Each CDR3 is given with its conserved first and last residue. D genes are given only for firm matches. The size of a clone is reported for some rows only, either as once, few or many, or as a class for expanded clones.

>TRBV30|-|TRBJ2-6|-
TGTGCCTGGAGTGGCAGGGTTTCGTCTGGGGCCAACGTCCTGACTTTC
CAWSGRVSSGANVLTF
>TRBV18|-|TRBJ2-3|-
TGTGCCAGCTCACCAAGGGGGACATACACAGATACGCAGTATTTT
CASSPRGTYTDTQYF
>TRBV5-1|-|TRBJ2-2|-
TGCGCCAGCAGGCCTCAGGGGAACACCGGGGAGCTGTTTTTT
CASRPQGNTGELFF
>TRBV30|large|TRBJ1-3|-
TGTGCCTGGAGTGTCGGCACAGCCCCTGGAAACACCATATATTTT
CAWSVGTAPGNTIYF
>TRBV6-8|few|TRBJ2-2|-
TGTGCCAGCTCCTTCATTCGTAGCTTAGGCACCGGGGAGCTGTTTTTT
CASSFIRSLGTGELFF
>TRBV6-8|medium-sized|TRBJ2-3|-
TGTGCCAGCAGTTACGGCGCAACTACGCAGTATTTT
CASSYGATTQYF
>TRBV29-1|once|TRBJ1-2|-
TGCAGCGTTGAGTCACAGGACTATGGCTACACCTTC
CSVESQDYGYTF
>TRBV7-5|-|TRBJ2-3|-
TGTGCCAGCAGTAAAGGCTTCGGCACAGATACGCAGTATTTT
CASSKGFGTDTQYF
>TRBV10-3|few|TRBJ2-1|-
TGTGCCATCAGTGAGACCCTAAATGAGCAGTTCTTC
CAISETLNEQFF
>TRBV29-1|-|TRBJ1-2|-
TGCAGCGTTCGGACAGCGAGGGAGGATGGCTACACCTTC
CSVRTAREDGYTF
>TRBV29-1|-|TRBJ1-2|TRBD1
TGCAGCGTTGTACCCGGGACAGGGGGCTATGGCTACACCTTC
CSVVPGTGGYGYTF
>TRBV30|-|TRBJ1-4|-
TGTGCCTGGAGTTCCCTCTCAGGTGGAAATGAAAAACTGTTTTTT
CAWSSLSGGNEKLFF
>TRBV19|-|TRBJ2-6|-
TGTGCCAGTAGTCCCCTACCGGGACGGACACCCTCTGGGGCCAACGTCCTGACTTTC
CASSPLPGRTPSGANVLTF
>TRBV6-8|few|TRBJ2-7|TRBD1
TGTGCCAGCATGCTCCGGGACAGATCCTACGAGCAGTACTTC
CASMLRDRSYEQYF
>TRBV6-8|-|TRBJ1-2|TRBD1
TGTGCCAGCAGCCCCGGACAGGGGGAAGTTGGTGGCTACACCTTC
CASSPGQGEVGGYTF
>TRBV11-3|-|TRBJ2-2|-
TGTGCCAGCAGCTCCCGGGGAATCGGCGGGGAGCTGTTTTTT
CASSSRGIGGELFF
>TRBV5-1|-|TRBJ2-2|-
TGCGTCAGCAGACCCGGTGTCGCGAACACCGGGGAGCTGTTTTTT
CVSRPGVANTGELFF
>TRBV30|few|TRBJ2-5|-
TGTGCCTGGAGTATACCTTCCAGCCAAGAGACCCAGTACTTC
CAWSIPSSQETQYF
>TRBV6-8|few|TRBJ2-1|-
TGTGCCAGCAGTCCCCCCTCTACTAACCTCTACAATGAGCAGTTCTTC
CASSPPSTNLYNEQFF
>TRBV11-3|few|TRBJ2-5|-
TGTGCCAGCAGCCCTCGGAGGGCATTAGACTCGTACCAAGAGACCCAGTACTTC
CASSPRRALDSYQETQYF
>TRBV18|few|TRBJ1-1|TRBD1
TGTGCCAGCTCCCCGACCTGGGACAGGGGCACTGAAGCTTTCTTT
CASSPTWDRGTEAFF
>TRBV28|-|TRBJ2-1|TRBD1
TGTGCCAGCAGCTTACAGGGGGGTCCGCAGTTCTTC
CASSLQGGPQFF
>TRBV27|few|TRBJ2-3|TRBD2
TGTGCCAGCGAGGGGAGGGGCACAGATACGCAGTATTTT
CASEGRGTDTQYF
>TRBV29-1|-|TRBJ1-2|TRBD1
TGCAGCGTTGATAGGGACAGCGACTATGGCTACACCTTC
CSVDRDSDYGYTF
>TRBV28|-|TRBJ1-5|TRBD1
TGTGCCAGCAGTTCCCCGGGACAGAAAGTCCCCAATCAGCCCCAGCATTTT
CASSSPGQKVPNQPQHF
>TRBV9|-|TRBJ1-1|-
TGTGCCAGCAGCGTAGCCCCAAGGAGTGATGATGAAGCTTTCTTT
CASSVAPRSDDEAFF
>TRBV28|medium-sized|TRBJ1-4|TRBD1
TGTGCCAGCAGCCCCGGGACAGGGGGAGAAAAACTGTTTTTT
CASSPGTGGEKLFF
>TRBV6-8|-|TRBJ1-5|-
TGTGCCAGCAGTTGGGGTGGAGGACGGCCCCAGCATTTT
CASSWGGGRPQHF
>TRBV11-3|medium-sized|TRBJ2-1|-
TGTGCCAGCAGCTTGACGGGAGCAACCTACAATGAGCAGTTCTTC
CASSLTGATYNEQFF
>TRBV18|-|TRBJ2-2|-
TGTGCCAGCTCACCACCCTCCGGGCTACAGACCGGGGAGCTGTTTTTT
CASSPPSGLQTGELFF
>TRBV11-3|medium-sized|TRBJ2-7|TRBD1
TGTGCCAGCAGTCCTAGGCGGGGGACAGGGGGCCACGAGCAGTACTTC
CASSPRRGTGGHEQYF
>TRBV6-8|medium-sized|TRBJ2-1|-
TGTGCCAGCAGTTACTCGCGAGGGAGTACTAATGAGCAGTTCTTC
CASSYSRGSTNEQFF
>TRBV15|-|TRBJ2-4|TRBD2
TGTGCCACCAGCAGAGAGCCGGGGAGGGGAACAAACATTCAGTACTTC
CATSREPGRGTNIQYF
>TRBV6-8|-|TRBJ2-5|TRBD2
TGTGCCAGCAGAAGCGGGACTAGCGGGAGTGGGGAGACCCAGTACTTC
CASRSGTSGSGETQYF
>TRBV30|-|TRBJ2-1|-
TGTGCCTGGAGTGTACGACGCAATGAGCAGTTCTTC
CAWSVRRNEQFF
>TRBV6-8|-|TRBJ2-7|-
TGTGCCAGCAGCCGACAGTGGGGCGAGCAGTACTTC
CASSRQWGEQYF
>TRBV28|few|TRBJ2-5|-
TGTGCCAGCAGCCCCGTGGGGGCGCAGGAAGAGACCCAGTACTTC
CASSPVGAQEETQYF
>TRBV30|-|TRBJ2-7|-
TGTGCCTGGAGTCGAGGGAGCTACGAGCAGTACTTC
CAWSRGSYEQYF
>TRBV6-8|-|TRBJ2-2|-
TGTGCCAGCAGTTACGACTCGGGCACCGGGGAGCTGTTTTTT
CASSYDSGTGELFF
>TRBV14|-|TRBJ2-1|-
TGTGCCAGCAGCCAAGGACTCCCCAATGAGCAGTTCTTC
CASSQGLPNEQFF
>TRBV11-3|medium-sized|TRBJ2-2|-
TGTGCCAGCCTTGCCGGGAGCCCCACCGGGGAGCTGTTTTTT
CASLAGSPTGELFF